Listed here are 2 T cell receptor beta chains from one sample, sequenced in a study of CD8 T cells in ankylosing spondylitis. TCRdb re-analysed the 5' RACE reads in MiXCR, keeping a single row per CDR3 protein. The sample yields 150,000 to 200,000 distinct CDR3 sequences, over 10% seen once. The specimen was blood, either unsorted or a sorted T cell fraction (not recorded which). The source of these receptors is a female donor with ankylosing spondylitis or in good health (not recorded which).

Ten or more counts support this clonotype. The chain couples TRBV5-6 to TRBJ1-1, with D perhaps TRBD1 (5 bases). The V gene lost 2 bases and the J gene lost 1 base, with 9 bases spanning the gap. The CDR3 is 14 amino acids. In germline, CDR1 is SGHDT, CDR2 YYEEEE. The CDR3 bases are TGTGCCAGCAGCTTACGACAGAAGAACACTGAAGCTTTCTTT. It encodes CASSLRQKNTEAFF.

This clonotype was counted at least ten times. The chain is built from TRBV20-1 and TRBJ2-5; the match to TRBD1 covers 9 bases. Losses at the gene ends were 6 bases for V and 0 bases for J; bases not matched to a gene: 5. CDR1 and CDR2 (germline): DFQATT, SNEGSKA (reference sequence). CDR3 size: 14 residues. This CDR3 reads CSATGQGNQETQYF. For the CDR3, the DNA is TGCAGTGCAACAGGACAGGGGAACCAAGAGACCCAGTACTTC.